The T cell receptor (beta chain) described here comes from a study of T cells in Graves' hyperthyroidism and ophthalmopathy. Germline-derived CDR1 and CDR2 are SGHDN and FVKESK. The length of the CDR3 is 16 residues. V lost 0 bases, J lost 7 bases, and 19 bases lay in between. RNA transcripts served as the template for amplifying TCR beta CDR3 regions. The TCR CDR3 was amplified in a first-round RT-PCR using the HTBI primer set. TCRdb analysed the multiplex PCR reads with MiXCR anew, one entry per CDR3 protein. The sample consists of 700,000 to 850,000 distinct CDR3 sequences, just over 35% of them appearing once.

This TCR came from a middle-aged woman with Graves' hyperthyroidism. Sequenced: blood. This chain uses TRBV14 with TRBJ2-7; tentative D call: TRBD1 (6 bases). CDR3 nucleotide sequence: TGTGCCAGCAGCCAAGATCCAGGGGTCCCCTCGGGAGAGCAGTACTTC. It codes for CASSQDPGVPSGEQYF.